This note documents a single TCR beta chain sequence. The data were obtained in a study of shared clonotypes between healthy human individuals. Trimming removed 1 base from V and 4 bases from J; junction bases left unmatched: 7. CDR3 length: 17 amino acids. Looked up from germline, CDR1 is SGHRS and CDR2 is YFSETQ. The data were produced by immunoSEQ multiplex PCR, yet TCRdb's version contains in-frame clones alone and is incomplete. Of 2 million to 2.5 million clones detected, approximately 96% appear once; the ten largest clones hold over 0.1%. This chain links TRBV5-1 with TRBJ2-5; 13 nucleotides agree with TRBD2. The sequenced sample was naive CD4+ T cells sorted from blood. Regarding subset: CD45RA+ positively selected. The TCR comes from a young man in good health. The CDR3 nucleotides read TGCGCCAGCAGCTTGACGGGGACTAGCGGGGCCGTAGAGACCCAGTACTTC. Protein product: CASSLTGTSGAVETQYF.